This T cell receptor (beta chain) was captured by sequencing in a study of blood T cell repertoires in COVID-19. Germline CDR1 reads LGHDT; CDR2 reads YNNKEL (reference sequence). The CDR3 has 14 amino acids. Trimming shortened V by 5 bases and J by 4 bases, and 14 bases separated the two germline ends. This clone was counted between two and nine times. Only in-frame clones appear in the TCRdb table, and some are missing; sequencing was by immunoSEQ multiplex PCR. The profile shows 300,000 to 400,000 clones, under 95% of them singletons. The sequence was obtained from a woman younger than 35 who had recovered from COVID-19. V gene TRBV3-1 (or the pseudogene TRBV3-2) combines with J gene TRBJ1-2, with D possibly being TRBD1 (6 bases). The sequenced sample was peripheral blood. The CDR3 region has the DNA TGTGCCAGCAGCTTCCATCGACAGGTCTATGGCTACACCTTC. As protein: CASSFHRQVYGYTF.